The table lists the clone carrying this TCR beta chain with a few counts. Its antigen is currently unknown. Template-switching 5'RACE yielded the TCR cDNA; a universal primer site and UMIs were added in the process. MiXCR, applied by TCRdb to the 5' RACE reads, yields one record per CDR3 protein. The top ten clones hold approximately 15% of a sample with roughly 500,000 distinct CDR3 sequences, approximately 21% of them seen once. The data were obtained in a study of T cells after yellow fever vaccination. Whole-study results and caveats: The secondary response showed a weaker magnitude and a faster peak, day 5 versus 15.

The receptor comes from a man aged 25 to 40 who received the YFV17D yellow fever vaccine. Source: PBMCs, taken 15 days after the yellow fever booster vaccination.

In nucleotides, the CDR3 is TGTGCCAGCAGACCTCTAGCGTTTACAGATACGCAGTATTTT. It encodes CASRPLAFTDTQYF. The chain recombines TRBV6-1 with TRBJ2-3, with a possible D match to TRBD2 (6 bases). The germline gives CDR1 MNHNS, CDR2 SASEGT. The CDR3 loop spans 14 amino acids. V was pared by 6 bases and J by 3 bases, with 13 bases between.